This T cell receptor (beta chain) was captured by sequencing in a study of Graves' ophthalmopathy and Graves' hyperthyroidism (dated by TCRdb to 2017 to 2018). The study in broad terms: Hyperthyroidism was considered stable if no progression to ophthalmopathy occurred within 18 months of follow-up. To tell Graves' ophthalmopathy apart from Graves' hyperthyroidism, and to predict which patients would progress to ophthalmopathy, the study relied on TCR beta repertoire signatures. In total, 135 blood samples were TCR-sequenced: around 42 ophthalmopathy, approximately 80 hyperthyroidism and about 17 hyperthyroidism-to-ophthalmopathy patients. To explore V-J signatures that distinguish ophthalmopathy from hyperthyroidism, a discovery set of about a hundred patients was enrolled, made up of approximately 45 with ophthalmopathy and roughly 55 with stable hyperthyroidism. An independent validation cohort comprised roughly 20 hyperthyroidism patients and some 16 patients who later progressed from hyperthyroidism to ophthalmopathy. In roughly 6 hyperthyroidism patients, T-cell repertoires of thyroid tissue and blood were compared. Following sample collection, hyperthyroidism patients were given methimazole at a starting dose of 30 mg daily, and ophthalmopathy patients were given high-dose intravenous methylprednisolone.

CDR1 and CDR2 are drawn from the germline V gene (reference sequence): WNHNN, SYGVQD. The trim is 4 bases for V and 1 base for J, with a gap of 14 bases between the germline ends. The CDR3 holds 15 amino acids from the cysteine to the phenylalanine. Only the CDR3 part of the read is kept: 45 bases, read in frame from the first base. This clonotype has at least ten counts. The antigen it binds to is not known. No qualities accompany the bases; no much larger clone lies one base away. The paper's findings and limits, for the study overall: In cross-validation, the 13-signature model distinguished ophthalmopathy from stable hyperthyroidism with 87.88% sensitivity and about 81% specificity, while in the test set the corresponding values were roughly 80% and 75%. In validation, the model predicted ophthalmopathy progression with about 70% sensitivity and 72.22% specificity; 12 predicted patients were CT-confirmed with GO in a median of approximately 6.5 months. Sample size was not statistically predetermined, and group allocation was not concealed from the investigators. Among expanded thyroid clonotypes with frequency above 0.001, most also showed up in blood, which suggests that blood repertoires may reflect the thyroid immune response.

For repertoire sequencing, the TCR beta CDR3 regions were amplified from RNA transcripts. A first-round RT-PCR used HTBI primers with the Qiagen OneStep RT-PCR kit, followed by a second-round multiplex PCR, size selection and purification. Libraries were sequenced paired-end with 100 bp reads on an Illumina HiSeq2000. On the study's bioinformatics: SOAPnuke was used to process the reads, removing any read that contained adapters or uncalled bases, had a mean Phred below 15, or lacked an exact match to the constant primer or identifier. COPE v1.2.5 was used to merge the high-quality paired reads. Unique nucleotide sequences were defined as clonotypes and aligned to IMGT TRB V, D and J references using MiTCR v1.1. Only V-J combinations with frequency above 0.0001 were analysed, covering 99.2% of repertoires. A TCR clonal expansion and chaos score per V-J combination was defined as the ratio of F50 clonal expansion to chaos observed in the TCRdist matrix. Features were reduced by Welch's t-statistics and random forest to more than 10 V-J combinations, which fed a naive Bayes classifier. Thyroid-blood repertoire similarity was quantified with the Morisita-Horn index. The public reads were quality trimmed at Q25 with fastp and then assembled into clones with MiXCR by TCRdb, keeping productive beta chains. A single entry per CDR3 protein holds the most common genes and DNA from its merged rows. For this entry, the V and J calls and clone size follow TCRdb and not the study's own pipeline. The sample table contains 560,000 or so distinct CDR3 sequences; only one count was recorded for 39% of them. The top ten clonotypes cover about 4% of the sample.

Hyperthyroidism patients were newly diagnosed, with disease duration under 2 months, and aged 18 to 65 years. Patients with other autoimmune diseases, uncontrolled infections, pregnancy or lactation were excluded. Diagnosis relied on clinical symptoms, serum thyroxine, TRAb, thyroid ultrasound and orbital computed tomography. Total RNA was extracted with Trizol reagent and quality-checked on an Agilent 2100 Bioanalyzer. The V and J segments used are TRBV10-1 and TRBJ2-7; TRBD2 is possibly the D segment (7 matching bases). Sequenced sample: peripheral blood or thyroid tissue (not recorded which). The TCR comes from an adult man with Graves' hyperthyroidism. The nucleotide sequence is given as TGCGCCAGCAGTGCGGGGGCGGGAGAATCCTACGAGCAGTACTTC. It translates to CASSAGAGESYEQYF.